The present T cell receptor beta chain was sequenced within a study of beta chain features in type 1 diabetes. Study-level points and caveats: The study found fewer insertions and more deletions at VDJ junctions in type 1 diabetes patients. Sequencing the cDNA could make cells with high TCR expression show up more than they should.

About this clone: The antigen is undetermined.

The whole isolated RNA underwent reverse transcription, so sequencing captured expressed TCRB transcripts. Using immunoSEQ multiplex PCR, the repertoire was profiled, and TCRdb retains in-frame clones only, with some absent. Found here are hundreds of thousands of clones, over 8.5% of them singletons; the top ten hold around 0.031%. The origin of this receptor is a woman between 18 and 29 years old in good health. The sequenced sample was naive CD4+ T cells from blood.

The CDR3 nucleotides read TGTGCCAGCAGTCCAAGGGGGGGAAGGGACACTGAAGCTTTCTTT. It translates to CASSPRGGRDTEAFF. V and J are TRBV27 and TRBJ1-1; D may be TRBD1 (6 bases). Germline V lookup: CDR1 MNHEY, CDR2 SMNVEV (reference sequence). The CDR3 length is 15 residues. V gave up 5 bases and J gave up 3 bases, with 16 bases separating them.